This T cell receptor beta chain stems from a study of blood T cell repertoires in COVID-19. As processed by the authors: How many nucleated cells were present was estimated from reference gene primer amplification. Libraries were prepared by immunoSEQ multiplex PCR; TCRdb keeps only in-frame clonotypes and omits some of them. Clonal size and the V and J genes are those of that table, whereas D and trimming came from the DNA. Of some 100,000 clones in the sample, approximately 86% were seen once. This receptor was obtained from a woman in her forties or fifties who had recovered from COVID-19. Sequencing was done on a sample of PBMCs or T cells enriched from blood (not recorded which).

In DNA, the CDR3 is TGTGCCAGCAGCATTACCTTTCAGACAGACCCTAATTCACCCCTCCACTTT. Its protein product is CASSITFQTDPNSPLHF. This chain links TRBV5-4 with TRBJ1-6; tentative D call: TRBD1 (5 bases). The V gene lost 4 bases and the J gene lost 6 bases, with 20 bases spanning the gap. This CDR3 contains 17 residues. CDR1 is SGHNT and CDR2 is YYREEE in the germline V gene (reference sequence).